This is a list of T cell receptor beta chains from one sample in a study of blood T cell repertoires in COVID-19. Here immunoSEQ multiplex PCR was the method, and the copy in TCRdb shows in-frame clones only, minus some. The sample yields roughly 300,000 clones, 87% seen once. Sequencing used peripheral blood. Receptors were obtained from a woman aged 40 to 55 who had recovered from COVID-19. The CDR3 runs from the conserved cysteine through the conserved F or W. D genes are given only for firm matches. The size of a clone is reported for some rows only, either as once, few or many, or as a class for expanded clones.

CDR3 protein: CASSPGHLYGYTF; CDR3 DNA: TGTGCCAGCAGCCCGGGACACCTCTATGGCTACACCTTC; D gene: NA; J gene: TRBJ1-2; clone size: NA; V gene: TRBV6-5
CDR3 protein: CATSREPPGQGDDVLTF; CDR3 DNA: TGTGCCACCAGCAGAGAACCTCCGGGACAGGGGGACGACGTCCTGACTTTC; D gene: TRBD1; J gene: TRBJ2-6; clone size: once; V gene: TRBV15
CDR3 protein: CSVPWRGNYGYTF; CDR3 DNA: TGCAGCGTTCCATGGCGGGGGAACTATGGCTACACCTTC; D gene: NA; J gene: TRBJ1-2; clone size: NA; V gene: TRBV29-1
CDR3 protein: CASSSRGHAAYEQYF; CDR3 DNA: TGCGCCAGCAGCTCGCGGGGCCATGCGGCCTACGAGCAGTACTTC; D gene: NA; J gene: TRBJ2-7; clone size: NA; V gene: TRBV5-1
CDR3 protein: CAIRPSGGISTGELFF; CDR3 DNA: TGTGCCATCAGACCTAGCGGGGGGATTTCCACCGGGGAGCTGTTTTTT; D gene: TRBD2; J gene: TRBJ2-2; clone size: NA; V gene: TRBV10-3
CDR3 protein: CASSHPPEVYGYTF; CDR3 DNA: TGCGCCAGCAGCCATCCCCCGGAGGTATATGGCTACACCTTC; D gene: NA; J gene: TRBJ1-2; clone size: NA; V gene: TRBV4-3
CDR3 protein: CASSLRGDTEAFF; CDR3 DNA: TGTGCCAGCAGCCTCCGGGGGGACACTGAAGCTTTCTTT; D gene: NA; J gene: TRBJ1-1; clone size: NA; V gene: TRBV9
CDR3 protein: CASSRDRGWNQPQHF; CDR3 DNA: TGTGCCAGCAGCCGGGATAGAGGGTGGAATCAGCCCCAGCATTTT; D gene: NA; J gene: TRBJ1-5; clone size: NA; V gene: TRBV5-6
CDR3 protein: CASSPDRSSYEQYF; CDR3 DNA: TGTGCCAGCAGTCCCGACAGAAGCTCCTACGAGCAGTACTTC; D gene: NA; J gene: TRBJ2-7; clone size: NA; V gene: TRBV6-5
CDR3 protein: CASSPWTGGITEAFF; CDR3 DNA: TGTGCCAGCTCACCCTGGACAGGGGGGATCACTGAAGCTTTCTTT; D gene: TRBD1; J gene: TRBJ1-1; clone size: NA; V gene: TRBV18
CDR3 protein: CASNPGAVSNQPQHF; CDR3 DNA: TGTGCCAGCAACCCGGGTGCGGTTAGCAATCAGCCCCAGCATTTT; D gene: NA; J gene: TRBJ1-5; clone size: NA; V gene: TRBV28